One sample yielded the 20 T cell receptor beta chains listed below, sequenced in a study of T cell clonotyping in hematopoietic cell transplantation. Generated by immunoSEQ multiplex PCR, the TCRdb table keeps only in-frame clones and is missing some. The sample lists under 5,500 clones, around 82% seen once, with 22% in the top ten. The sample here was peripheral blood mononuclear cells, taken 180 days after allogeneic stem cell transplant. The origin of the receptors is a male patient between 60 and 69 years old who had an allogeneic stem cell transplant from an unrelated donor, so T cells may come from the graft donor. Some clones in this sample may be carry-over from other donors' samples.

The rearrangement uses TRBV4-3 and TRBJ2-3, with 8 bases fitting TRBD2. Unmatched junction bases numbered 12, after V lost 0 bases and J lost 4 bases. Germline-derived CDR1 and CDR2 are LGHNA and YSLEER. The CDR3 is made up of 18 amino acids. The DNA of the CDR3 is TGCGCCAGCAGCCAAGATATCGCGGGGGGTTTGTTGGCAGATACGCAGTATTTT. It codes for CASSQDIAGGLLADTQYF.

This clone was picked up a small number of times. This rearrangement joins TRBV18 to TRBJ1-6; possibly TRBD1 for D (5 bases). The CDR3 has 13 amino acids. Germline lookup yields CDR1 KGHSH and CDR2 LQKENI. V gave up 6 bases and J gave up 7 bases, with 10 bases separating them. The CDR3 sequence: CASSEGINSPLHF. CDR3 DNA sequence: TGTGCCAGCTCTGAGGGGATAAATTCACCCCTCCACTTT.

The CDR3 coding sequence is TGTGCCAGCAGCGCCAGGACAGGCACTGAAGCTTTCTTT. Its protein product is CASSARTGTEAFF. The V gene is TRBV7-9, the J gene TRBJ1-1; 7 nucleotides line up with TRBD1. Germline-derived CDR1 and CDR2 are SEHNR and FQNEAQ (reference sequence). The CDR3 is made up of 13 amino acids. V lost 5 bases, J lost 4 bases, and 4 bases stayed unmatched. The full variable domain, in which reference TRBV7-9 and TRBJ1-1 provide the parts outside the CDR3, is DTGVSQNPRHKITKRGQNVTFRCDPISEHNRLYWYRQTLGQGPEFLTYFQNEAQLEKSRLLSDRFSAERPKGSFSTLEIQRTEQGDSAMYLCASSARTGTEAFFGQGTRLTVV.

This clone was seen a handful of times. CDR3 amino acids: CAISESTEDTQYF. The CDR3 DNA follows: TGTGCCATCAGTGAGTCGACAGAAGATACGCAGTATTTT. This chain joins TRBV10-3 and TRBJ2-3, with D tentatively TRBD1 (5 bases). Germline V gene lookup returns CDR1 ENHRY and CDR2 SYGVKD. The CDR3 spans 13 residues. Trimming took 0 bases from V and 5 from J, leaving 6 bases between them.

This clone was seen only a few times. The rearrangement joins TRBV9 to TRBJ1-2; D is ambiguous. The V end was cut by 2 bases, the J end by 4 bases, with 12 bases between. The germline gives CDR1 SGDLS, CDR2 YYNGEE. This CDR3 is 14 amino acids long. The CDR3 here is CASSVEALGYGYTF. In DNA form, the CDR3 reads TGTGCCAGCAGCGTCGAGGCGCTCGGCTATGGCTACACCTTC.

This clone is large by share. The chain couples TRBV6-5 to TRBJ2-2; D is unclear. The CDR3 totals 14 residues. CDR1 and CDR2 (germline): MNHEY, SVGAGI. V gave up 5 bases and J gave up 4 bases, with 11 bases separating them. The CDR3 region has the DNA TGTGCCAGCAGTCCCCAACAGCTCACCGGGGAGCTGTTTTTT. It codes for CASSPQQLTGELFF.

This clone has a handful of counts. The V call is TRBV27, the J call TRBJ1-6; D is ambiguous. The CDR3 length is 16 residues. Germline loops: CDR1 MNHEY, CDR2 SMNVEV (reference sequence). The ends were cut back, 0 bases at V and 0 bases at J, with 6 bases in the middle. The CDR3 here is CASSLSWSSYNSPLHF. The DNA for the CDR3 is TGTGCCAGCAGTTTATCCTGGAGCTCCTATAATTCACCCCTCCACTTT.

This chain joins TRBV2 and TRBJ2-1; 10 nucleotides match TRBD2. The germline CDR1 and CDR2 sequences are SNHLY and FYNNEI. The V segment lost 3 bases and the J segment 1 base; nucleotides outside the gene matches: 6. CDR3 length equals 17 residues. CDR3 nucleotide sequence: TGTGCCAGCAGTGATAGGGCTAGCGGGAGATCCTACAATGAGCAGTTCTTC. Protein product: CASSDRASGRSYNEQFF.

The chain joins TRBV19 to TRBJ2-6; either TRBD1 or TRBD2 may fit D (5 bases each). This CDR3 contains 18 residues. Germline V gene lookup returns CDR1 LNHDA and CDR2 SQIVND (reference sequence). Trimming pared 4 bases from V and 0 bases from J, leaving 16 bases between. CDR3 bases: TGTGCCAGTAGTAGGGCCGGGACGGAAAGCTCTGGGGCCAACGTCCTGACTTTC. This sequence encodes CASSRAGTESSGANVLTF.

This clone showed up just a few times. The rearrangement links TRBV11-2 to TRBJ2-7, with 10 nucleotides matching TRBD1. The CDR3 totals 14 residues. Germline assignment: CDR1 SGHAT and CDR2 FQNNGV. The ends lost 6 bases at V and 3 bases at J; junction bases unmatched: 5. CDR3 sequence reads: CASRGQGGLYEQYF. CDR3 coding DNA: TGTGCCAGCAGAGGACAGGGGGGACTCTACGAGCAGTACTTC.

The chain employs TRBV6-5 and TRBJ1-1, with 7 bases lining up with TRBD1. Germline V CDR1 and CDR2: MNHEY, SVGAGI. V shed 6 bases, J shed 9 bases, and the junction held 10 bases outside the gene matches. The CDR3 length is 13 residues. The CDR3 sequence is CASRPSGTEQAFF. The CDR3 DNA reads TGTGCCAGCAGGCCATCAGGGACAGAGCAAGCTTTCTTT.

This clone has only one observation. The V gene is TRBV2, the J gene TRBJ2-2; a weak D match, TRBD2 (6 bases). The CDR3 totals 13 residues. In germline, CDR1 is SNHLY, CDR2 FYNNEI. V was shortened by 6 bases and J by 4 bases, with 9 bases between the two germline ends. The CDR3: CASREGFTGELFF. DNA of the CDR3: TGTGCCAGCAGGGAGGGTTTCACCGGGGAGCTGTTTTTT.

The genes are TRBV7-2 and TRBJ2-7; TRBD1 matches at 10 bases. The CDR3 length is 14 residues. After removal of 6 bases from V and 4 bases from J, the junction contained 6 bases not matched to a gene. CDR1 is SGHTA, CDR2 FQGNSA, per germline. As DNA, the CDR3 is TGTGCCAGCAGTCGGACAGGGGGTGTATACGAGCAGTACTTC. Amino acid sequence: CASSRTGGVYEQYF.

The count of this clone is one. The chain has TRBV28 and TRBJ1-2; possible D gene TRBD1, 5 bases. CDR3 length equals 14 residues. Trimming took off 2 bases at V and 2 bases at J, with 9 bases between the two ends. The germline V gene has CDR1 MDHEN and CDR2 SYDVKM. CDR3 nucleotides: TGTGCCAGCAGTTTAGGGCAGGGCAACTATGGCTACACCTTC. This translates into CASSLGQGNYGYTF.

In nucleotides, the CDR3 is TGTGCCAGCAGCCAGAAACCGGGAGGGCCGGTCGAGCAGTACTTC. Translating it yields CASSQKPGGPVEQYF. The chain employs TRBV4-2 and TRBJ2-7, with TRBD2 matching 8 bases. This CDR3 has 15 amino acids. Trimming removed 3 bases from V and 6 bases from J; junction bases left unmatched: 10. Germline loops: CDR1 LGHNA, CDR2 YNFKEQ.

The V call is TRBV4-3, the J call TRBJ2-2; the match to TRBD1 covers 7 bases. J was trimmed by 0 bases and V by 4 bases; bases with no gene match: 11. CDR3 size: 18 residues. Germline CDR1 reads LGHNA; CDR2 reads YSLEER. The CDR3 nucleotides are TGCGCCAGCAGCCGAGACGGACCGGGACAGTCGAACACCGGGGAGCTGTTTTTT. The encoded protein is CASSRDGPGQSNTGELFF.

This chain connects TRBV25-1 to TRBJ2-2; D not resolved. Germline V gives CDR1 MGHDK, CDR2 SYGVNS. CDR3 length: 13 amino acids. Trimming left V 3 bases short and J 1 base short, with 3 bases between. The CDR3 protein is CASSERNTGELFF. The CDR3 bases are TGTGCCAGCAGTGAGCGGAACACCGGGGAGCTGTTTTTT. Full variable domain (missing parts from reference TRBV25-1 and TRBJ2-2): EADIYQTPRYLVIGTGKKITLECSQTMGHDKMYWYQQDPGMELHLIHYSYGVNSTEKGDLSSESTVSRIRTEHFPLTLESARPSHTSQYLCASSERNTGELFFGEGSRLTVL.

The chain joins TRBV7-2 to TRBJ2-5; TRBD1 is a possible D gene (6 bases). This CDR3 spans 15 amino acids. The ends were cut back, 5 bases at V and 2 bases at J, with 15 bases in the middle. The germline gives CDR1 SGHTA, CDR2 FQGNSA. This CDR3 is CASSPSYREQETQYF. CDR3 nucleotide sequence: TGTGCCAGCAGCCCCTCGTACAGGGAGCAAGAGACCCAGTACTTC.

The rearrangement joins TRBV5-4 to TRBJ2-7; D is perhaps TRBD1 (5 bases). Germline V gene lookup returns CDR1 SGHNT and CDR2 YYREEE (reference sequence). There are 15 residues in the CDR3. Trimming left V 4 bases short and J 6 bases short, with 20 bases between. CDR3 amino acids: CASSDGLGAKPEQYF. DNA of the CDR3: TGTGCCAGCAGCGACGGGTTAGGGGCCAAGCCCGAGCAGTACTTC.

This clone appeared once. CDR3 nucleotide sequence: TGTGCCTGGAGGGGGCTGTTGAACACTGAAGCTTTCTTT. Translation: CAWRGLLNTEAFF. The V call is TRBV30, the J call TRBJ1-1, with D perhaps matching TRBD1 (5 bases). The V gene's germline CDR1 is GTSNPN and CDR2 SVGIG (reference sequence). This CDR3 is 13 amino acids long. The ends were cut back, 3 bases at V and 0 bases at J, with 8 bases in the middle. The variable domain in full, with the rest retrieved from reference TRBV30 and TRBJ1-1, is SQTIHQWPATLVQPVGSPLSLECTVEGTSNPNLYWYRQAAGRGLQLLFYSVGIGQISSEVPQNLSASRPQDRQFILSSKKLLLSDSGFYLCAWRGLLNTEAFFGQGTRLTVV.